This T cell receptor (beta chain) was captured in a study of T cells in Graves' hyperthyroidism and ophthalmopathy. This clonotype was counted ten times or more. The target antigen is unknown. Amplification of TCR beta CDR3 regions was performed using RNA transcripts as template. HTBI primers were the set used in a first-round RT-PCR of the TCR CDR3. From the multiplex PCR reads, TCRdb called clonotypes with MiXCR, one entry per CDR3 protein. The sample holds around 200,000 distinct CDR3 sequences, over 15% seen once. Diagnostic assessment was based on clinical symptoms, serum thyroxine and TRAb, thyroid ultrasound and orbital computed tomography. The study's findings and limits: Most expanded thyroid clonotypes above 0.001 recurred in blood. In the analysis, a 13 V-J model separated ophthalmopathy from stable hyperthyroidism. It was a median about seven months before onset that the model predicted ophthalmopathy.

V lost 0 bases to trimming and J lost 11 bases, with 19 bases between them. CDR1 PRHDT and CDR2 FYEKMQ come from the germline V gene (reference sequence). This CDR3 is built from 15 residues. The V gene is TRBV13, the J gene TRBJ1-1; D not resolved. Input material: blood. The origin of this receptor is a woman aged 45-65 years with Graves' hyperthyroidism. The CDR3 sequence is CASSLGLGALVRAFF. The CDR3 bases are TGTGCCAGCAGCTTAGGCCTGGGCGCTTTGGTCAGGGCTTTCTTT.